These 24 T cell receptor beta chains were sequenced from one sample in a study of blood T cells in healthy people across ages. Together with a sample-barcoded 5' primer, a J-beta primer mix was included in a second PCR lasting about 6 to 11 cycles. Each CDR3 protein is one row after TCRdb ran MiXCR on the 5' RACE reads. The data contain roughly 900,000 distinct CDR3 sequences, around 46% of them seen just once; the ten biggest clones take up 10% to 15%. The source material was blood. These receptors were obtained from a man aged 25-40 years in good health.

In this sample, this clonotype turned up a few times. V and J are TRBV7-2 and TRBJ2-1, with D uncertain. V was shortened by 4 bases and J by 6 bases, with 7 bases between the two germline ends. This CDR3 spans 12 amino acids. The germline V gene has CDR1 SGHTA and CDR2 FQGNSA. The CDR3 sequence: CASSSFGNEQFF. As DNA, the CDR3 is TGTGCCAGCAGCTCCTTCGGCAATGAGCAGTTCTTC.

The chain joins TRBV28 to TRBJ2-7; D could derive from TRBD1 or TRBD2 (5 bases each). This CDR3 spans 14 amino acids. The germline V gene has CDR1 MDHEN and CDR2 SYDVKM. V was pared by 3 bases and J by 0 bases, with 9 bases between. The CDR3 sequence is CASSFVGDSYEQYF. CDR3 DNA sequence: TGTGCCAGCAGTTTCGTGGGGGACTCCTACGAGCAGTACTTC.

The J gene is TRBJ2-3, the V gene TRBV4-2; 8 nucleotides align to TRBD2. After removal of 1 base from V and 4 bases from J, the junction contained 7 bases not matched to a gene. Germline CDR1 LGHNA, CDR2 YNFKEQ. This CDR3 contains 16 residues. The CDR3 region has the DNA TGTGCCAGCAGCCAAGTAACGGGGGGGTTGGCAGATACGCAGTATTTT. It translates to CASSQVTGGLADTQYF.

In its sample, this clonotype was seen a few times. This chain joins TRBV20-1 and TRBJ2-1; TRBD2 matches 8 bases. The germline V gene has CDR1 DFQATT and CDR2 SNEGSKA (reference sequence). There are 15 residues in the CDR3. V lost 3 bases to trimming and J lost 9 bases; unmatched junction nucleotides: 13. CDR3 sequence: CSASLFGGAIGEQFF. CDR3 nucleotides: TGCAGTGCTAGCCTTTTCGGGGGGGCTATCGGTGAGCAGTTCTTC.

The chain carries TRBV28 and TRBJ2-7, with TRBD2 as a possible D gene (6 bases). The CDR3 loop spans 13 amino acids. Between the trimmed V and J ends, which lost 4 bases and 5 bases, there was a span of 12 bases. Germline assignment: CDR1 MDHEN and CDR2 SYDVKM. The CDR3 nucleotides read TGTGCCAGCAGTTCCCGGGAGAACGACGAGCAGTACTTC. It codes for CASSSRENDEQYF.

The V gene is TRBV10-3, the J gene TRBJ2-6; D tentatively reads TRBD1 or TRBD2 (6 bases each). In germline, CDR1 is ENHRY, CDR2 SYGVKD. V shed 8 bases and J shed 0 bases, with 17 bases lying between them. This CDR3 has 17 amino acids. The CDR3 region is CAIGVGGPYSGANVLTF. In nucleotides, the CDR3 is TGTGCCATCGGTGTTGGGGGGCCCTACTCTGGGGCCAACGTCCTGACTTTC.

The rearrangement joins TRBV27 to TRBJ2-5; 9 bases are a match to TRBD1. Matching the DNA end better, TRBJ2-7 makes the J call doubtful. CDR1 and CDR2 from the germline V gene are MNHEY and SMNVEV (reference sequence). The CDR3 consists of 14 residues. In DNA form, the CDR3 reads TGTGCCAGCAGTGAGGACAGGGGTGCTCACGAGCAGTACTTC. Translating it yields CASSEDRGAHEQYF.

This clonotype came up a few times. This chain connects TRBV5-1 to TRBJ2-3, with 12 bases lining up with TRBD2. The ends lost 0 bases at V and 3 bases at J; junction bases unmatched: 5. Germline V gene sequence: CDR1 SGHRS, CDR2 YFSETQ. The length of the CDR3 is 17 residues. CDR3 protein: CASSLGRTSGVTDTQYF. CDR3 in DNA: TGCGCCAGCAGCTTGGGAAGGACTAGCGGGGTTACAGATACGCAGTATTTT.

The chain links TRBV6-1 to TRBJ2-7; 9 bases are a match to TRBD1. Germline V gene data show CDR1 as MNHNS and CDR2 as SASEGT. The CDR3 runs to 15 residues. The V gene end was trimmed by 2 bases and the J gene end by 5 bases; junction bases not matched to a gene: 7. The CDR3 DNA sequence: TGTGCCAGCAGTGAACCGGGACAGGGAACGGACGAGCAGTACTTC. Translated, it gives CASSEPGQGTDEQYF.

This clonotype appeared a few times. V gene TRBV25-1 combines with J gene TRBJ1-6; unclear D gene. Germline V gene lookup returns CDR1 MGHDK and CDR2 SYGVNS. The length of the CDR3 is 13 residues. V lost 3 bases to trimming and J lost 5 bases, with 5 bases between them. CDR3 residues: CASSDPDNSPLHF. The CDR3 DNA follows: TGTGCCAGCAGTGATCCGGATAATTCACCCCTCCACTTT.

The CDR3 sequence: CASSPTPSRGNEQFF. The CDR3 DNA reads TGTGCCAGCAGCCCGACACCGTCCAGGGGAAATGAGCAGTTCTTC. The rearrangement uses TRBV5-5 and TRBJ2-1, with D possibly being TRBD1 (6 bases). Trimming took 4 bases from V and 7 from J, leaving 18 bases between them. Germline V CDR1 and CDR2: SGHKS, YYEKEE (reference sequence). This CDR3 comprises 15 residues.

This clonotype was seen a handful of times. The chain uses TRBV7-2 and TRBJ2-3, with D possibly being TRBD1 (5 bases). Germline assignment: CDR1 SGHTA and CDR2 FQGNSA. The CDR3 totals 12 residues. V dropped 8 bases and J dropped 4 bases, with 10 bases sitting between them. The CDR3 DNA reads TGTGCCAGCCCGCAGGGTGCAGATACGCAGTATTTT. Translating it yields CASPQGADTQYF. The whole variable domain, filled in from reference TRBV7-2 and TRBJ2-3, reads GAGVSQSPSNKVTEKGKDVELRCDPISGHTALYWYRQSLGQGLEFLIYFQGNSAPDKSGLPSDRFSAERTGGSVSTLTIQRTQQEDSAVYLCASPQGADTQYFGPGTRLTVL.

The V call is TRBV27, the J call TRBJ2-1; the match to TRBD2 covers 10 bases. The CDR3 is 18 residues long. J was trimmed by 8 bases and V by 3 bases; bases with no gene match: 16. Germline CDR1 and CDR2: MNHEY and SMNVEV (reference sequence). CDR3 nucleotides: TGTGCCAGCAGTTTGGTTTCGTCTAGCGGGGGCCCTCTGGATGAGCAGTTCTTC. It yields the protein CASSLVSSSGGPLDEQFF.

This chain connects TRBV5-1 to TRBJ1-4; 7 bases are a match to TRBD1. J lost 7 bases, V lost 3 bases, and 6 bases had no gene match. From germline, CDR1 is SGHRS and CDR2 YFSETQ. This CDR3 comprises 14 residues. The CDR3 here is CASSSTGSGEKLFF. The CDR3 DNA follows: TGCGCCAGCAGCTCGACAGGGTCGGGTGAAAAACTGTTTTTT.

The chain employs TRBV29-1 and TRBJ2-3; D ambiguous. The CDR3 length is 13 residues. Germline V gene sequence: CDR1 SQVTM, CDR2 ANQGSEA. Trimming pared 2 bases from V and 1 base from J, leaving 7 bases between. The CDR3 region is CSVEYTGTDTQYF. The CDR3 nucleotides read TGCAGCGTTGAATATACAGGCACAGATACGCAGTATTTT.

The chain has TRBV10-3 and TRBJ2-5; the match to TRBD1 covers 10 bases. The V gene end was trimmed by 4 bases and the J gene end by 2 bases; junction bases not matched to a gene: 4. The CDR3 is made up of 15 amino acids. Germline V CDR1 and CDR2: ENHRY, SYGVKD. DNA for the CDR3: TGTGCCATCAGTGCCGGACAGGGGGGACAAGAGACCCAGTACTTC. Protein sequence: CAISAGQGGQETQYF.

The gene calls are TRBV4-2 and TRBJ1-2; the match to TRBD1 covers 9 bases. The junction had 11 bases not matched to a gene; V was cut back by 3 bases and J by 6 bases. The CDR3 contains 16 residues. Germline lookup yields CDR1 LGHNA and CDR2 YNFKEQ. The CDR3 coding sequence is TGTGCCAGCAGCCAGGGGCAGACAGGGGGTCTTGATGGCTACACCTTC. Amino acids: CASSQGQTGGLDGYTF.

V usage is TRBV6-5 and J usage is TRBJ2-1; no reliable D call. The V gene's germline CDR1 is MNHEY and CDR2 SVGAGI. V was clipped by 8 bases and J by 2 bases, with 10 bases between them. CDR3 length: 13 amino acids. CDR3 sequence reads: CASVGWPYNEQFF. Written as DNA, the CDR3 is TGTGCCAGCGTAGGGTGGCCCTACAATGAGCAGTTCTTC.

This chain joins TRBV6-6 and TRBJ2-2; no firm D call. V was cut by 2 bases and J by 6 bases, with 7 bases left in between. The CDR3 loop spans 13 amino acids. Germline CDR1 and CDR2: MNHNY and SVGAGI (reference sequence). The CDR3 region has the DNA TGTGCCAGCAGTTACGGTAGCCCCGGGGAGCTGTTTTTT. Translation gives CASSYGSPGELFF.

Points on this clonotype: A single base separates this from a much larger clone, so it may be a read error. V usage is TRBV7-9 and J usage is TRBJ2-1; no reliable D call. The end of the DNA is better explained by TRBJ2-7, so the J call may be wrong. This CDR3 has 15 residues. The germline gives CDR1 SEHNR, CDR2 FQNEAQ (reference sequence). This chain's CDR3 is CASSPTWSSYNEQYF. The CDR3 nucleotides are TGTGCCAGCAGCCCCACTTGGAGCTCCTACAATGAGCAGTACTTC.

This chain links TRBV6-5 with TRBJ2-7; D perhaps matches TRBD1 (6 bases). CDR1 is MNHEY, CDR2 SVGAGI, per germline. This CDR3 spans 11 amino acids. V lost 10 bases and J 6 bases, leaving 13 bases between the germline ends. The CDR3 loop is CATKTGIEQYF. The CDR3 DNA follows: TGTGCCACCAAAACAGGGATCGAGCAGTACTTC.

The gene calls are TRBV2 and TRBJ1-2; D possibly corresponds to TRBD1 (5 bases). Trimming removed 2 bases from V and 4 bases from J, with 11 bases in between. This CDR3 spans 14 amino acids. Germline V gene lookup returns CDR1 SNHLY and CDR2 FYNNEI. CDR3: CASSERGSSYGYTF. The DNA for the CDR3 is TGTGCCAGCAGTGAAAGGGGCAGCTCCTATGGCTACACCTTC.

The chain is built from TRBV5-6 and TRBJ2-3; tentatively, D is TRBD2 (6 bases). In germline, CDR1 is SGHDT, CDR2 YYEEEE. V shed 0 bases and J shed 0 bases, with 11 bases lying between them. This CDR3 spans 16 amino acids. CDR3 in DNA: TGTGCCAGCAGCTTGGTACTAGCAGCTAGCACAGATACGCAGTATTTT. Its translation is CASSLVLAASTDTQYF.

The chain links TRBV7-9 to TRBJ2-3; 8 nucleotides line up with TRBD1. V lost 5 bases and J lost 4; bases outside the gene matches: 2. Germline lookup yields CDR1 SEHNR and CDR2 FQNEAQ (reference sequence). CDR3 length: 13 amino acids. CDR3 amino acids: CASSPRGPDTQYF. In DNA, the CDR3 is TGTGCCAGCAGCCCCAGGGGGCCAGATACGCAGTATTTT.